This entry features one T cell receptor beta chain sequence. The CDR3 covers 14 residues. V was cut by 3 bases and J by 2 bases, with 10 bases left in between. CDR1 is MNHNS, CDR2 SASEGT, per germline. This sample stems from a study of T cell changes during pregnancy in multiple sclerosis. Sequencing was performed with immunoSEQ multiplex PCR; in TCRdb, only in-frame clones are kept and a portion is missing. The sample lists 30,000 to 50,000 clones; around nine tenths were seen once. The rearrangement links TRBV6-1 to TRBJ1-1; the D gene is possibly TRBD1 (5 bases). Source: CD4+ T cells from peripheral blood mononuclear cells, taken in the first trimester of pregnancy. The source is a female donor in good health, enrolled as a control in a pregnancy study. The CDR3 DNA is TGTGCCAGCAGTGACAGGGCTTCCAACACTGAAGCTTTCTTT. This sequence encodes CASSDRASNTEAFF.